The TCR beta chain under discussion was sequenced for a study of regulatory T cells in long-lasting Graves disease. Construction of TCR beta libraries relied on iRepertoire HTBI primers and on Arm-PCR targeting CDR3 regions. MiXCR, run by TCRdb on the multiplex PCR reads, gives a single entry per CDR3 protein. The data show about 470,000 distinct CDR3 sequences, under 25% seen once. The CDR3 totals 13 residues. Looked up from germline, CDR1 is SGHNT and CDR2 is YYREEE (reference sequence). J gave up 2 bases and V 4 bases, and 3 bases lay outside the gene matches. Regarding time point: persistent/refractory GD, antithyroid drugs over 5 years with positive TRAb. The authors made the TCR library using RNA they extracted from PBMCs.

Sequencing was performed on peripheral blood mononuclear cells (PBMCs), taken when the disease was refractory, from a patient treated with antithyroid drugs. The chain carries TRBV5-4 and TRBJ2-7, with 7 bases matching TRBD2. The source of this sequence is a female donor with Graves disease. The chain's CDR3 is CASSTAGAYEQYF. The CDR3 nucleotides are TGTGCCAGCAGCACCGCGGGAGCCTACGAGCAGTACTTC. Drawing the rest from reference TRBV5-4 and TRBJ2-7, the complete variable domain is ETGVTQSPTHLIKTRGQQVTLRCSSQSGHNTVSWYQQALGQGPQFIFQYYREEENGRGNFPPRFSGLQFPNYSSELNVNALELDDSALYLCASSTAGAYEQYFGPGTRLTVT.